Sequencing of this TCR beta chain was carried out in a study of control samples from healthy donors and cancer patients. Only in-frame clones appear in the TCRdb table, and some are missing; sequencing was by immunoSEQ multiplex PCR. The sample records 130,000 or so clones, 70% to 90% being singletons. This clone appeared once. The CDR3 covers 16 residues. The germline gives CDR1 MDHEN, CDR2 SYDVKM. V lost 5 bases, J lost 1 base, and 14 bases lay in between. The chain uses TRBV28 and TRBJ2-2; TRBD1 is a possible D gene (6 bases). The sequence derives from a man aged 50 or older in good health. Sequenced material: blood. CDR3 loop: CASSRDTWGNTGELFF. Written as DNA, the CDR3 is TGTGCCAGCAGTCGGGACACTTGGGGGAACACCGGGGAGCTGTTTTTT. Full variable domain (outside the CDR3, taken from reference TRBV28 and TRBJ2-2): DVKVTQSSRYLVKRTGEKVFLECVQDMDHENMFWYRQDPGLGLRLIYFSYDVKMKEKGDIPEGYSVSREKKERFSLILESASTNQTSMYLCASSRDTWGNTGELFFGEGSRLTVL.